The source of this TCR beta chain is a study of blood T cell repertoires in COVID-19. Study background: Italy, Spain and the United States were the sources of the convalescent and acute COVID-19 samples.

Sequencing was performed with immunoSEQ multiplex PCR; in TCRdb, only in-frame clones are kept and a portion is missing. This sample has approximately 100,000 clones, with 81% found just once. The sequence was collected from a man in his fifties or sixties with acute or convalescent COVID-19. What was sequenced was peripheral blood.

CDR3 in amino acids: CASSPGTGPGMASFF. CDR3 sequence (DNA): TGTGCCAGCAGTCCTGGGACAGGGCCGGGGATGGCGTCTTTCTTT. The V call is TRBV6-5, the J call TRBJ1-1; 9 nucleotides match TRBD1. The CDR3 covers 15 residues. The junction had 16 bases not matched to a gene; V was cut back by 5 bases and J by 12 bases. The germline V gene has CDR1 MNHEY and CDR2 SVGAGI.